This T cell receptor beta chain is drawn from a study of blood T cells in healthy people across ages. For the second PCR, which ran for roughly 7 to 11 cycles, a sample-barcoded 5' primer and a J-beta primer mix were used. TCRdb re-analysed the 5' RACE reads in MiXCR, keeping a single row per CDR3 protein. The sample contains 1.5 million to 2 million distinct CDR3 sequences, 28% of which appear only once. A minimum of 6 micrograms of total RNA was extracted per sample. This clonotype was seen a few times. Its antigen remains unknown. Trimming cost V 5 bases and J 5 bases; bases outside gene matches: 9. This CDR3 has 16 amino acids. Germline values: CDR1 SQVTM, CDR2 ANQGSEA. Study-wide results and limits: Per million T cells, TCR beta diversity dropped roughly linearly as age increased. It was the long-lived donors that had more naive CD4+ cells and higher diversity than aged donors.

The chain employs TRBV29-1 and TRBJ2-3; the match to TRBD2 covers 14 bases. The clonotype originates from a woman aged 25-40 years in good health. The specimen was blood. DNA of the CDR3: TGCAGCGTTTTCCAGGGACTAGCGGGAGTTATAGATACGCAGTATTTT. This gives the protein CSVFQGLAGVIDTQYF.